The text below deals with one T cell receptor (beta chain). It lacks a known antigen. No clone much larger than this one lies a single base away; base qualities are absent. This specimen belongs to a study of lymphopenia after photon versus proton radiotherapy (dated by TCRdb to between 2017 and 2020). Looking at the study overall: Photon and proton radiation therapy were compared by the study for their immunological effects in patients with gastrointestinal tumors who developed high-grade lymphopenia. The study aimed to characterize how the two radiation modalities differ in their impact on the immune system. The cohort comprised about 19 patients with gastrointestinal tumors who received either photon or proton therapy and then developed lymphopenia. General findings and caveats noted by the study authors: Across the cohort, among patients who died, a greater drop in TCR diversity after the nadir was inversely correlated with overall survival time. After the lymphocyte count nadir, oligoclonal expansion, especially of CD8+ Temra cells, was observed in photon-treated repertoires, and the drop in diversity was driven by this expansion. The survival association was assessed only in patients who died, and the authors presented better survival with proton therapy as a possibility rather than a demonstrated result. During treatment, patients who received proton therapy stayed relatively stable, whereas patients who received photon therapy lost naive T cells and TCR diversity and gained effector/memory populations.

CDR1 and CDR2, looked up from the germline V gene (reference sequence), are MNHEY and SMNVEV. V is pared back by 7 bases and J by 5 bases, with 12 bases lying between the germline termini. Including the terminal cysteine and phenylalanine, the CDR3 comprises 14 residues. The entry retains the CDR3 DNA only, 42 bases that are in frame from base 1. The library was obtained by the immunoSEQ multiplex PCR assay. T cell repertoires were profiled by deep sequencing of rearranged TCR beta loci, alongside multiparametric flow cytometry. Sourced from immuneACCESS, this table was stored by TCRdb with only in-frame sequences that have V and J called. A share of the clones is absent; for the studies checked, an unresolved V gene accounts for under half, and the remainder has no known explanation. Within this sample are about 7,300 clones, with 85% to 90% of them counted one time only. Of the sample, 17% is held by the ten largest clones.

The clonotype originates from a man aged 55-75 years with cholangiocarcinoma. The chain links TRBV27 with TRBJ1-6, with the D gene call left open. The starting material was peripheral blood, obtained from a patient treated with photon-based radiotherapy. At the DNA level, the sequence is TGTGCCAGCACCCGTTGGGAGAATAATTCACCCCTCCACTTT. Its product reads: CASTRWENNSPLHF.